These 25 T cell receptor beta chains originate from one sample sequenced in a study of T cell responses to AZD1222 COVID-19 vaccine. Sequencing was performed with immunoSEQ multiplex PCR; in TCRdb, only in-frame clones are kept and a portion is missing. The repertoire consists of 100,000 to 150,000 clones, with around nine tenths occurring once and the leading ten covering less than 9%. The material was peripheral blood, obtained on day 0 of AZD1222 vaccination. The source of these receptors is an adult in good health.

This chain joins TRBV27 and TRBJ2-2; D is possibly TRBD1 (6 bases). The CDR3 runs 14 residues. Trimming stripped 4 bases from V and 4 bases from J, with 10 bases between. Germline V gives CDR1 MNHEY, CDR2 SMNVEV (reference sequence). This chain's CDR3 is CASSWQGSTGELFF. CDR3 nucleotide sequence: TGTGCCAGCAGTTGGCAGGGGAGCACCGGGGAGCTGTTTTTT.

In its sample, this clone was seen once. The CDR3 loop reads CASSYSTSGRNEQFF. For the CDR3, the DNA is TGTGCCAGCAGTTACTCGACTAGCGGGCGCAATGAGCAGTTCTTC. The chain carries TRBV6-5 and TRBJ2-1; TRBD2 matches at 10 bases. CDR3 length equals 15 residues. The germline gives CDR1 MNHEY, CDR2 SVGAGI. V lost 0 bases, J lost 6 bases, and 2 bases stayed unmatched.

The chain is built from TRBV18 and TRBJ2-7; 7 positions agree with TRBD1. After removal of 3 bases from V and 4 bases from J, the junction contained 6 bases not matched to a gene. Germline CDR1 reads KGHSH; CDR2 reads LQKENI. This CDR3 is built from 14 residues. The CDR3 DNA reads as TGTGCCAGCTCACCCACAGGGGAGATATACGAGCAGTACTTC. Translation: CASSPTGEIYEQYF. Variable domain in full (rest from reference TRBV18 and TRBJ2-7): NAGVMQNPRHLVRRRGQEARLRCSPMKGHSHVYWYRQLPEEGLKFMVYLQKENIIDESGMPKERFSAEFPKEGPSILRIQQVVRGDSAAYFCASSPTGEIYEQYFGPGTRLTVT.

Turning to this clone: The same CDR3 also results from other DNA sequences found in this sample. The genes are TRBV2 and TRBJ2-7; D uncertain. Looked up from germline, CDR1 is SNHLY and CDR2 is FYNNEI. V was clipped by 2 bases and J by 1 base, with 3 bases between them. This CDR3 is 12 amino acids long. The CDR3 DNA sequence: TGTGCCAGCAGTGAACAGTCCTACGAGCAGTACTTC. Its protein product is CASSEQSYEQYF.

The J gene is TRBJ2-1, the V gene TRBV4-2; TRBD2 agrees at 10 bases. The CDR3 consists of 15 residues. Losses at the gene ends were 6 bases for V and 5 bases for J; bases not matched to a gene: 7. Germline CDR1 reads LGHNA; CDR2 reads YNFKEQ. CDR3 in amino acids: CASSLGTSANNEQFF. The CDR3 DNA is TGTGCCAGCAGTCTCGGGACTAGCGCCAACAATGAGCAGTTCTTC.

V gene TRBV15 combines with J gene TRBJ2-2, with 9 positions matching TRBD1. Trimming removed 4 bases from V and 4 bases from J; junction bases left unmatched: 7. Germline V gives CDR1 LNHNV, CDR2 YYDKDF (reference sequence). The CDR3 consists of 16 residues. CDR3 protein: CATSTRTGDITGELFF. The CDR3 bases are TGTGCCACCAGCACCCGGACAGGGGACATCACCGGGGAGCTGTTTTTT.

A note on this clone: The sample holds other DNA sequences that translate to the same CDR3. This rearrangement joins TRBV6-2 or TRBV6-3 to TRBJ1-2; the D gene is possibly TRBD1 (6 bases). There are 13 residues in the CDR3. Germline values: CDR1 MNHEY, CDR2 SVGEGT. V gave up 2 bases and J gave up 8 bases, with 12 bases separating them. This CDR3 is CASSYLRGYGYTF. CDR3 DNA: TGTGCCAGCAGTTACCTGAGGGGGTACGGCTACACCTTC.

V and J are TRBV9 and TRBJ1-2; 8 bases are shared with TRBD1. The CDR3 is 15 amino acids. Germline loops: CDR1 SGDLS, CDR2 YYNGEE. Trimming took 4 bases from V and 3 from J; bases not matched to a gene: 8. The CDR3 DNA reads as TGTGCCAGCAGCCGGGCAGGGGGCTACGACTATGGCTACACCTTC. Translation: CASSRAGGYDYGYTF.

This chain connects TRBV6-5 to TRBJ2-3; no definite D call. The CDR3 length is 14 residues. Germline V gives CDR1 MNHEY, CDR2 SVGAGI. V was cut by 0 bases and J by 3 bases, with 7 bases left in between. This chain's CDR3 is CASSYSRLTDTQYF. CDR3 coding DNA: TGTGCCAGCAGTTACTCGAGGTTAACAGATACGCAGTATTTT.

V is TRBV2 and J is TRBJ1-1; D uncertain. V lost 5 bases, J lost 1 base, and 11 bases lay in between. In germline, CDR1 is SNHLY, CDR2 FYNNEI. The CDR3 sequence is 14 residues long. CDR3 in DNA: TGTGCCAGCAGTCAACAGTTAGCGAACACTGAAGCTTTCTTT. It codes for CASSQQLANTEAFF.

The CDR3: CASSKDGPTYNEQFF. The CDR3 bases are TGTGCCAGCAGCAAGGACGGACCAACATACAATGAGCAGTTCTTC. The chain employs TRBV7-6 and TRBJ2-1; D is undetermined. Germline V gives CDR1 SGHVS, CDR2 FNYEAQ. Trimming removed 5 bases at V and 4 bases at J, with 15 bases between. The CDR3 is 15 amino acids. The whole variable domain, filled in from reference TRBV7-6 and TRBJ2-1, reads GAGVSQSPRYKVTKRGQDVALRCDPISGHVSLYWYRQALGQGPEFLTYFNYEAQQDKSGLPNDRFSAERPEGSISTLTIQRTEQRDSAMYRCASSKDGPTYNEQFFGPGTRLTVL.

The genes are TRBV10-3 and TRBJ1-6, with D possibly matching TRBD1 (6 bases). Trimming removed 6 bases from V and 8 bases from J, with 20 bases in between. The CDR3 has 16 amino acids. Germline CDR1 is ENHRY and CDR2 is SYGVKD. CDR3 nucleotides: TGTGCCATCAGGGTTGACAGTCTTAGGGGGTATTCACCCCTCCACTTT. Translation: CAIRVDSLRGYSPLHF.

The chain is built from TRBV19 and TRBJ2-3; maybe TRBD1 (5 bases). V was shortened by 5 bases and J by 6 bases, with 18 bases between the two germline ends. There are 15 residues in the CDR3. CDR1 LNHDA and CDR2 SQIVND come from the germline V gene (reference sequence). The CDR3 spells CASSRQGWYTDTQYF. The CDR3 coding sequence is TGTGCCAGTAGTCGTCAGGGATGGTATACGGATACGCAGTATTTT.

The CDR3 DNA sequence: TGTGCCATAGGGCCCTATGGGAACGGCTACACCTTC. The encoded protein is CAIGPYGNGYTF. This chain joins TRBV12-3 or TRBV12-4 and TRBJ1-2; D is undetermined. The CDR3 consists of 12 residues. V lost 10 bases, J lost 8 bases, and 17 bases lay in between.

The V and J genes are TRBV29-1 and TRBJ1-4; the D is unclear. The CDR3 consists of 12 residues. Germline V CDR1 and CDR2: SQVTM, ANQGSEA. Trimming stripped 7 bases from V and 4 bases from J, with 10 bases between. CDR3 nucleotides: TGCAGCGCCATCGACTTTAATGAAAAACTGTTTTTT. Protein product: CSAIDFNEKLFF.

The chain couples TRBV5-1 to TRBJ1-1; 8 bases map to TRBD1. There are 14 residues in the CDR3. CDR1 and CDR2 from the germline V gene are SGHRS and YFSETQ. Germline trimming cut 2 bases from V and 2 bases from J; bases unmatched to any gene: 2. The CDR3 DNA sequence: TGCGCCAGCAGCTTAGACAGGGGAAACACTGAAGCTTTCTTT. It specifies CASSLDRGNTEAFF.

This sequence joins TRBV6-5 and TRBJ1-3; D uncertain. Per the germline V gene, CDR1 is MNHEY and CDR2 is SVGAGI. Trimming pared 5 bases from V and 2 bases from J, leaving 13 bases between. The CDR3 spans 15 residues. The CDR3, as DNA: TGTGCCAGCAGTCTCCGGGTACCGACTGGAAACACCATATATTTT. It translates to CASSLRVPTGNTIYF.

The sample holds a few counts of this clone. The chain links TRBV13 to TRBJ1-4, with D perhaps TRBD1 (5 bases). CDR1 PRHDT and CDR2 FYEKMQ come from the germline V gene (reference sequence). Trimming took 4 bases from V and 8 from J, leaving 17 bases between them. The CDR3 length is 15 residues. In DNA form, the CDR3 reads TGTGCCAGCAGCTCCCGGGGGAGGGGTTTGGAAAAACTGTTTTTT. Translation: CASSSRGRGLEKLFF. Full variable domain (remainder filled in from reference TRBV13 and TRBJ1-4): AAGVIQSPRHLIKEKRETATLKCYPIPRHDTVYWYQQGPGQDPQFLISFYEKMQSDKGSIPDRFSAQQFSDYHSELNMSSLELGDSALYFCASSSRGRGLEKLFFGSGTQLSVL.

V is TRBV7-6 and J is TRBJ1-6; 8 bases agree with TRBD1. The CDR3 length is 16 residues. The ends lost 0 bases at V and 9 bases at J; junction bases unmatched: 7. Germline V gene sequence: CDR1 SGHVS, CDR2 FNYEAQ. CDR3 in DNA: TGTGCCAGCAGCTTAGCGATAGGACAGGGAAGTTCACCCCTCCACTTT. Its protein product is CASSLAIGQGSSPLHF.

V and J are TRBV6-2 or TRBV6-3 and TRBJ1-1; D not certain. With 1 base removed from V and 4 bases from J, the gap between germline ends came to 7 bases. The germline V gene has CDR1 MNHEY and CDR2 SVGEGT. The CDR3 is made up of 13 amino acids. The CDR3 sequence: CASSYFEGTEAFF. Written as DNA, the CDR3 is TGTGCCAGCAGTTACTTTGAGGGCACTGAAGCTTTCTTT.

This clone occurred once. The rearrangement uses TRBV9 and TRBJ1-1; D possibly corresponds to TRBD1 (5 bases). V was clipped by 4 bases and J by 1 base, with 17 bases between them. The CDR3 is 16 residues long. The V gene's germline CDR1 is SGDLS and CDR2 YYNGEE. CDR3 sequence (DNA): TGTGCCAGCAGCCCTCACGTCAGGGAGGGGAACACTGAAGCTTTCTTT. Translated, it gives CASSPHVREGNTEAFF.

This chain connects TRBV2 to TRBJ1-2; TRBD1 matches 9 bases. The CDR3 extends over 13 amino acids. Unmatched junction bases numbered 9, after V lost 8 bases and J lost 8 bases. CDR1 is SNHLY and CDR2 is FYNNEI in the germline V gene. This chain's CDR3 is CASLPTTGGGYTF. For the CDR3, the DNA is TGTGCCAGCCTTCCCACCACAGGGGGCGGCTACACCTTC.

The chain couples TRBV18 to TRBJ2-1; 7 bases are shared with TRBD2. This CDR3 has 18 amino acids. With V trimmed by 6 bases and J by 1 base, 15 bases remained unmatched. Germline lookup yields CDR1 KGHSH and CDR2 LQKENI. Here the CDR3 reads CASSGSRLASGSYNEQFF. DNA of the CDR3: TGTGCCAGCTCGGGATCCCGGCTTGCTAGCGGTTCCTACAATGAGCAGTTCTTC.

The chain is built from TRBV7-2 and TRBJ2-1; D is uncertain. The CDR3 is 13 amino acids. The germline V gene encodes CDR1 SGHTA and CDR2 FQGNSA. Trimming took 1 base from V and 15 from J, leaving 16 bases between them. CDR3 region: CASSLGWQNFLFF. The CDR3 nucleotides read TGTGCCAGCAGCTTAGGTTGGCAGAACTTTTTGTTCTTC.

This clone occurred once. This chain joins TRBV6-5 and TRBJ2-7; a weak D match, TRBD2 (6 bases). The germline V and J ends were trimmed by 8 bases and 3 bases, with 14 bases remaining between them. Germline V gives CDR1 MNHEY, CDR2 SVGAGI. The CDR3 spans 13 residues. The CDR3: CASGGGVIYEQYF. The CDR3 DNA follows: TGTGCCAGCGGAGGAGGGGTGATCTACGAGCAGTACTTC.